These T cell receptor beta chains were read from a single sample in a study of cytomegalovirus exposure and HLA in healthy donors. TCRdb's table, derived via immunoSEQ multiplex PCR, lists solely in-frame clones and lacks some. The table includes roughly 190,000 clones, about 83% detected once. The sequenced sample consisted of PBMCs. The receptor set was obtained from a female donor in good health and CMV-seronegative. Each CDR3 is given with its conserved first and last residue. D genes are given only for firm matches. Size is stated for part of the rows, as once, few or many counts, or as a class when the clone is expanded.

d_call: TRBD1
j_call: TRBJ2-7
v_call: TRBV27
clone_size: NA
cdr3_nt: TGTGCCAGCAGTGGGCTGTGGGACAGGGGATACGAGCAGTACTTC
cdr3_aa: CASSGLWDRGYEQYF

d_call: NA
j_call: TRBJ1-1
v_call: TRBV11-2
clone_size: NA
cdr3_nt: TGTGCCACTGGGGGGATGAACACTGAAGCTTTCTTT
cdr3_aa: CATGGMNTEAFF

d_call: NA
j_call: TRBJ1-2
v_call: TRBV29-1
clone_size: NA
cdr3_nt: TGCAGCGCTCGAGGGTCTGCGAACTATGGCTACACCTTC
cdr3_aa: CSARGSANYGYTF

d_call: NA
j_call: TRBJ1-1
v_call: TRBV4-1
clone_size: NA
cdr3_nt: TGCGCCAGCAGCCACCCAAGTATACAGCAGAACACTGAAGCTTTCTTT
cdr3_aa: CASSHPSIQQNTEAFF

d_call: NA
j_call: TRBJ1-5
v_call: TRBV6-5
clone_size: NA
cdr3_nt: TGTGCCAGCAGTTGGTCGGAGGCGGGCTATCAGCCCCAGCATTTT
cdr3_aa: CASSWSEAGYQPQHF

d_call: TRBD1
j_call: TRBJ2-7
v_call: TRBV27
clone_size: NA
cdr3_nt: TGTGCCAGCTGGGACAGGGGGCTATCCTACGAGCAGTACTTC
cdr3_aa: CASWDRGLSYEQYF

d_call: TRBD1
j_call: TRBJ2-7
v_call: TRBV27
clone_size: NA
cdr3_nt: TGTGCCAGCAGTCCCACGACAGGGGGTGCCGGCGAGCAGTACTTC
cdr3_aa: CASSPTTGGAGEQYF

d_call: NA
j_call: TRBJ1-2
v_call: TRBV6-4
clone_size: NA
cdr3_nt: TGTGCCAGCAGTCGCGGACAGAACCTCAACTATGGCTACACCTTC
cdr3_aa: CASSRGQNLNYGYTF

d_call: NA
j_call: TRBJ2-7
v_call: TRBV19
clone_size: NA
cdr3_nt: TGTGCCAGTGGGGCAAGGGCGGACTACGAGCAGTACTTC
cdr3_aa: CASGARADYEQYF

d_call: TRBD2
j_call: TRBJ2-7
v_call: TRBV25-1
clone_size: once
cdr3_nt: TGTGCCAGCAGTGATACGGGGGGAGTCAGGTCCTACGAGCAGTACTTC
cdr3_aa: CASSDTGGVRSYEQYF

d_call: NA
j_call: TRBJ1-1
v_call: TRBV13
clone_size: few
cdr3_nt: TGTGCCAGCAGCTTTTCACAGTTGAACACTGAAGCTTTCTTT
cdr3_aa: CASSFSQLNTEAFF

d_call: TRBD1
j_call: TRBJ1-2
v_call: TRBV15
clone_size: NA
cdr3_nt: TGTGCCACCAGCAGAGATGTGACAGGGGTCTTAGACTATGGCTACACCTTC
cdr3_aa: CATSRDVTGVLDYGYTF

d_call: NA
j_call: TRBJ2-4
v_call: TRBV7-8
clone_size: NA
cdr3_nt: TGTGCCAGCCGACCCGTAGGGGGCGGGACCAAAAACATTCAGTACTTC
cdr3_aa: CASRPVGGGTKNIQYF

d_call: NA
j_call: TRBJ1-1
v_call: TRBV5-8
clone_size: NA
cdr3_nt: TGTGCCAGCAGCTTGGGTCGAGGGTGGAACACTGAAGCTTTCTTT
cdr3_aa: CASSLGRGWNTEAFF

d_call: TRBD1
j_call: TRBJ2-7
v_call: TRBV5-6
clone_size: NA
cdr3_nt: TGTGCCAGCAGGCAGGGGGCCCGTGAGCAGTACTTC
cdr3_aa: CASRQGAREQYF

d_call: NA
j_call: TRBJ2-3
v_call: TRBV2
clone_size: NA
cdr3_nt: TGTGCCAGCAAACGACGAGGTGATAGCACAGATACGCAGTATTTT
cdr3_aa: CASKRRGDSTDTQYF

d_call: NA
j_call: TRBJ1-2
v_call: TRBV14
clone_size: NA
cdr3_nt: TGTGTCAGCAGCCATGGCCCGACTTATGGCTACACCTTC
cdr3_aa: CVSSHGPTYGYTF

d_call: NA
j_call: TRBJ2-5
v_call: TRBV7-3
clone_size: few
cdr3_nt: TGTGCCAGCAGCCCCGGCGGAGGAGGAGAGACCCAGTACTTC
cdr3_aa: CASSPGGGGETQYF